The rows below give T cell receptor beta chains drawn from one sample of a study of T cell responses to AZD1222 COVID-19 vaccine. Profiling relied on immunoSEQ multiplex PCR, and the TCRdb table lists in-frame clones only, not all of them. This table has roughly 120,000 clones, 80% to 90% appearing once. Sequenced material: peripheral blood, taken on day 0 of AZD1222 vaccination. These receptors were obtained from an adult in good health. The CDR3 runs from the conserved cysteine through the conserved F or W. A D gene is named only where the DNA matches it firmly.

V gene	D gene	J gene	CDR3 protein	CDR3 DNA
TRBV18	.	TRBJ2-5	CASSPPGSTETQYF	TGTGCCAGCTCACCACCAGGCTCCACGGAGACCCAGTACTTC
TRBV4-1	.	TRBJ1-2	CASSQVMYPGQVYGYTF	TGCGCCAGCAGCCAAGTTATGTATCCGGGACAAGTCTATGGCTACACCTTC
TRBV12-3/TRBV12-4	.	TRBJ2-7	CASRPGLYEQYF	TGTGCCAGCAGGCCGGGACTCTACGAGCAGTACTTC
TRBV2	.	TRBJ1-5	CASSGPSNQPQHF	TGTGCCAGCAGTGGGCCTAGCAATCAGCCCCAGCATTTT
TRBV5-4	TRBD1	TRBJ1-3	CASSLNQGASGNTIYF	TGTGCCAGCAGCTTAAACCAGGGGGCGTCCGGAAACACCATATATTTT
TRBV20-1	.	TRBJ1-1	CSADDSQRAFF	TGCAGTGCCGATGACAGTCAGAGGGCTTTCTTT
TRBV30	TRBD1	TRBJ1-1	CAWSLGQGRLTEAFF	TGTGCCTGGAGTCTAGGACAGGGAAGGCTCACTGAAGCTTTCTTT
TRBV2	TRBD1	TRBJ2-1	CASRLDQGAEQFF	TGTGCCAGCAGGCTCGATCAGGGGGCTGAGCAGTTCTTC
TRBV3-1/TRBV3-2	.	TRBJ1-1	CASQGGAATEAFF	TGTGCCAGCCAGGGTGGGGCGGCTACTGAAGCTTTCTTT
TRBV7-2	.	TRBJ1-1	CASSLVQGNTEAFF	TGTGCCAGCAGCTTAGTTCAGGGAAACACTGAAGCTTTCTTT